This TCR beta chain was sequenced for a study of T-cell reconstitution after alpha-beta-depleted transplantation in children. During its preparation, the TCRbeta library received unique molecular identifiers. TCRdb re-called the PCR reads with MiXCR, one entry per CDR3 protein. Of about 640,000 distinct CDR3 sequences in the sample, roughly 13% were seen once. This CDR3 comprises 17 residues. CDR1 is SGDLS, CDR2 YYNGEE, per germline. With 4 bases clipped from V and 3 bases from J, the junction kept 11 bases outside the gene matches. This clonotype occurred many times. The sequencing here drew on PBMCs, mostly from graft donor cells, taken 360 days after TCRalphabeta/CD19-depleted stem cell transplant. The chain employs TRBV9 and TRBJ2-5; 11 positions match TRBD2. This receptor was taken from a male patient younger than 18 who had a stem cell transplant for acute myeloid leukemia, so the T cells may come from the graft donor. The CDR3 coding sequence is TGTGCCAGCAGCTCCCGACTAGCGGGGTGGTTTGAAGAGACCCAGTACTTC. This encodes CASSSRLAGWFEETQYF.